This T cell receptor beta chain was identified during a study of blood T cell repertoires in COVID-19. CDR1 and CDR2 (germline): LGHNA, YSLEER. V shed 1 base, J shed 0 bases, and the junction held 12 bases outside the gene matches. CDR3 length: 19 residues. TCRdb's copy holds only in-frame clones and misses some; the assay was immunoSEQ multiplex PCR. The table includes over 30,000 clones, 77% detected once. The sequence was collected from a human donor in a cohort sampled during active COVID-19. The sample comprised peripheral blood. This chain joins TRBV4-3 and TRBJ2-4, with 7 bases aligning to TRBD2. CDR3 in amino acids: CASSQGAMGAGLAKNIQYF. In nucleotides, the CDR3 is TGCGCCAGCAGCCAAGGGGCGATGGGAGCGGGGCTAGCCAAAAACATTCAGTACTTC.